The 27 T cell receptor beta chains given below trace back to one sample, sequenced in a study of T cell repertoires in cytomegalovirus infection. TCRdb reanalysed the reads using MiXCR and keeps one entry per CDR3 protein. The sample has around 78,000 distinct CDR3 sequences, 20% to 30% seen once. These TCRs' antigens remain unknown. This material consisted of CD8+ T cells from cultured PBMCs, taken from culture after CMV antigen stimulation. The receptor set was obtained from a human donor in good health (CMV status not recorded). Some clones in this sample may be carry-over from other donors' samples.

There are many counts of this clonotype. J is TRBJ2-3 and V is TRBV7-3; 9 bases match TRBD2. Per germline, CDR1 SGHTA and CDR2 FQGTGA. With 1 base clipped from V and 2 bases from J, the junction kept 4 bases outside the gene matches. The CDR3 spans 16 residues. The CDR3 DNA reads TGTGCCAGCAGCTTAATAACTAGCGGGCCCACAGATACGCAGTATTTT. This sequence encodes CASSLITSGPTDTQYF.

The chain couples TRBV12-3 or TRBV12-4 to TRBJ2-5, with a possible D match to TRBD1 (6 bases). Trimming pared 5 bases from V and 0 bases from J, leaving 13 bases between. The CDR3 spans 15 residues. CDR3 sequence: CASSPYRDYQETQYF. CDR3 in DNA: TGTGCCAGCAGTCCTTACAGGGATTACCAAGAGACCCAGTACTTC.

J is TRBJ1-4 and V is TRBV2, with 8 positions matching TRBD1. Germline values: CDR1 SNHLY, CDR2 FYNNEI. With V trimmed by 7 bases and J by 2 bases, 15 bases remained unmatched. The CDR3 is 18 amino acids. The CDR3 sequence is CASTGPGTGYNTNEKLFF. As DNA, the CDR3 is TGTGCCAGCACCGGACCCGGGACAGGCTATAATACTAATGAAAAACTGTTTTTT.

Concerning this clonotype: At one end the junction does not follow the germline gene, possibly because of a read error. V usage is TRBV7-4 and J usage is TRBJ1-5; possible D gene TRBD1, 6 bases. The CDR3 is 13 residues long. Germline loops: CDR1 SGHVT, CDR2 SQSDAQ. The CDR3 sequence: CASRTGPDQPQQF. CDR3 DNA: TGTGCCAGCAGGACAGGACCCGATCAGCCCCAGCAGTTT.

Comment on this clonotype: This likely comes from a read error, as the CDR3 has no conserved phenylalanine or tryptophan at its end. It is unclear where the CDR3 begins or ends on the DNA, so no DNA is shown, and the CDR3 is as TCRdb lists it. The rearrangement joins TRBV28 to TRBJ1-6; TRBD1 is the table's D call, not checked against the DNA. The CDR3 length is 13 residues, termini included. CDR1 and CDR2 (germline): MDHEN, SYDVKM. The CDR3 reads CASRRQVFNSPLL.

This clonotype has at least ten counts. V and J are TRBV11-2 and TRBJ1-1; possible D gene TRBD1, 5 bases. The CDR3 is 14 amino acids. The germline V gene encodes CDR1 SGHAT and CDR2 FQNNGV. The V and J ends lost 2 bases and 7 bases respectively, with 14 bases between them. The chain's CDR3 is CASSLRSKGLEAFF. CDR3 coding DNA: TGTGCCAGCAGCTTACGTTCAAAGGGACTTGAAGCTTTCTTT.

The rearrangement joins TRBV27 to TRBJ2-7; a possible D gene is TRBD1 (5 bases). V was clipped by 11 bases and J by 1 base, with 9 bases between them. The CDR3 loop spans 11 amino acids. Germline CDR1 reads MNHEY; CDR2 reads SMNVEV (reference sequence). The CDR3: CAAKGSYEQYF. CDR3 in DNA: TGTGCCGCAAAGGGGTCCTACGAGCAGTACTTC.

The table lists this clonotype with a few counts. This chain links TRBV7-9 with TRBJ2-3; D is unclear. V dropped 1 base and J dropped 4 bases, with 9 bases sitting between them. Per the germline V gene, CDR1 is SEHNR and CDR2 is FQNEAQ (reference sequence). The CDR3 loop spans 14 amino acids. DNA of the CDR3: TGTGCCAGCAGCTTAGTGATAGGCGCAGATACGCAGTATTTT. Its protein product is CASSLVIGADTQYF.

For the CDR3, the DNA is TGTGCCTGGAGTCGACCGGGACAGGATAACTATGGCTACACCTTC. Protein sequence: CAWSRPGQDNYGYTF. This chain links TRBV30 with TRBJ1-2; TRBD1 agrees at 8 bases. This CDR3 comprises 15 residues. Germline V gene data show CDR1 as GTSNPN and CDR2 as SVGIG (reference sequence). Trimming removed 2 bases from V and 1 base from J; junction bases left unmatched: 6.

CDR3 in amino acids: CASSSQGGYPGANVLTF. CDR3 nucleotide sequence: TGTGCCAGCAGTTCACAGGGAGGTTACCCTGGGGCCAACGTCCTGACTTTC. The chain links TRBV28 to TRBJ2-6; possibly TRBD1 or TRBD2 for D (6 bases each). The germline V and J ends were trimmed by 4 bases and 2 bases, with 15 bases remaining between them. Germline loops: CDR1 MDHEN, CDR2 SYDVKM. The CDR3 runs 17 residues.

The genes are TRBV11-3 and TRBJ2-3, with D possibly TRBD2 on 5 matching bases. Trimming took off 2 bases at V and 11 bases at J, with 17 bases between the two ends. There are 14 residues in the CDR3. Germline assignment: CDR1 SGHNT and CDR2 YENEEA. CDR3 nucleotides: TGTGCCAGCAGCTTACCCGAGGGTTCAAGTATGCAGTATTTT. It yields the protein CASSLPEGSSMQYF. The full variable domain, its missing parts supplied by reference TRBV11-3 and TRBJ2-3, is EAGVVQSPRYKIIEKKQPVAFWCNPISGHNTLYWYLQNLGQGPELLIRYENEEAVDDSQLPKDRFSAERLKGVDSTLKIQPAELGDSAVYLCASSLPEGSSMQYFGPGTRLTVL.

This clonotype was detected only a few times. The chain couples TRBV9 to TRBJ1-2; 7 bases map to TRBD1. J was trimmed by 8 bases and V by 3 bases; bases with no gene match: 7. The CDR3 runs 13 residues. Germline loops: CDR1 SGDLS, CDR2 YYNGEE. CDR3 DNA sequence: TGTGCCAGCAGCGAAGGGGGCTCCGGCGGCTACACCTTC. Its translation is CASSEGGSGGYTF. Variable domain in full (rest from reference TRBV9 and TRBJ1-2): DSGVTQTPKHLITATGQRVTLRCSPRSGDLSVYWYQQSLDQGLQFLIQYYNGEERAKGNILERFSAQQFPDLHSELNLSSLELGDSALYFCASSEGGSGGYTFGSGTRLTVV.

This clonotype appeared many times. Written as DNA, the CDR3 is TGTGCCAGCAGCCCGGGAGGGAAGGGAGCTTTCTTT. The encoded protein is CASSPGGKGAFF. The chain has TRBV6-5 and TRBJ1-1; unclear D gene. The ends were cut back, 6 bases at V and 10 bases at J, with 15 bases in the middle. The CDR3 covers 12 residues. The germline CDR1 and CDR2 sequences are MNHEY and SVGAGI.

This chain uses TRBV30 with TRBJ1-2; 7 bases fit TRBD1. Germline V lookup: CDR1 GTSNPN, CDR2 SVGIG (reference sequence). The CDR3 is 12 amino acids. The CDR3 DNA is TGTGCTTCTAGGGAGGGGGCGGAGGGCTACACCTTC. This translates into CASREGAEGYTF.

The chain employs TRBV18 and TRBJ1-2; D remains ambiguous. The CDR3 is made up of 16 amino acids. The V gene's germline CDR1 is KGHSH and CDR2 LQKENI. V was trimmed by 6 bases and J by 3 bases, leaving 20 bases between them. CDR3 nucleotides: TGTGCCAGCTCGAACACCGGGCTCAACGTGGACTATGGCTACACCTTC. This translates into CASSNTGLNVDYGYTF. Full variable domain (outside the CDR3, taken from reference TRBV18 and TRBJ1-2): NAGVMQNPRHLVRRRGQEARLRCSPMKGHSHVYWYRQLPEEGLKFMVYLQKENIIDESGMPKERFSAEFPKEGPSILRIQQVVRGDSAAYFCASSNTGLNVDYGYTFGSGTRLTVV.

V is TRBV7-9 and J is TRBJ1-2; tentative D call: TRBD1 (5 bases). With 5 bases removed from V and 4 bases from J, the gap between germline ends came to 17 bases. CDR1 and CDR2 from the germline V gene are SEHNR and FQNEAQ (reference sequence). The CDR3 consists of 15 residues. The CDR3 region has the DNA TGTGCCAGCAGCCCCGACTTAGGTAGGGGCTATGGCTACACCTTC. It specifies CASSPDLGRGYGYTF.

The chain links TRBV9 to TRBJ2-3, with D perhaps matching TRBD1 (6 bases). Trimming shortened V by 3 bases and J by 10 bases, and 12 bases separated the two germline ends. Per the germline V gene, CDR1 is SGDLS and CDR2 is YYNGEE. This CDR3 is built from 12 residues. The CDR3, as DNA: TGTGCCAGCAGCGGGGACACCCTAGCGCAGTATTTT. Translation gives CASSGDTLAQYF.

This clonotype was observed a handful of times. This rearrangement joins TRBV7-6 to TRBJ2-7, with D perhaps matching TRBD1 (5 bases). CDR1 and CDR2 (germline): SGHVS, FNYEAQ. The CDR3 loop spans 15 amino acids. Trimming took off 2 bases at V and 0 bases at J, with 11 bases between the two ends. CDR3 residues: CASSLKVQGSYEQYF. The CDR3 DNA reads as TGTGCCAGCAGCTTAAAAGTTCAGGGCTCCTACGAGCAGTACTTC.

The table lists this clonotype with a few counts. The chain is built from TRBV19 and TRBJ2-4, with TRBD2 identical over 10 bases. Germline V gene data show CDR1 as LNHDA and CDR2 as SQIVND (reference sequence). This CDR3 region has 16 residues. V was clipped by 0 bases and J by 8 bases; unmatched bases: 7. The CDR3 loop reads CASSIELAGFGDIQYF. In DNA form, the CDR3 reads TGTGCCAGTAGTATAGAACTAGCGGGATTCGGGGACATTCAGTACTTC.

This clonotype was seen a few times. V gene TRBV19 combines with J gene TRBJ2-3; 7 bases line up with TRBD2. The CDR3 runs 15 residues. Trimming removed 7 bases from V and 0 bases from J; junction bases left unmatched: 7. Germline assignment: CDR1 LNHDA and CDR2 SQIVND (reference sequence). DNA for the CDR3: TGTGCCAGTAAAACCGGGACTACTAGCACAGATACGCAGTATTTT. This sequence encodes CASKTGTTSTDTQYF.

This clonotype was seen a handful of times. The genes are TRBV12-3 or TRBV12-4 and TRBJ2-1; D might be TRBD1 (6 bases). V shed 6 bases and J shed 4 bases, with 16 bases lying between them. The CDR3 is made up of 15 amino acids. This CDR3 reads CASSLDSWSYNEQFF. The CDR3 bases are TGTGCCAGCAGCTTGGACAGCTGGTCGTACAATGAGCAGTTCTTC.

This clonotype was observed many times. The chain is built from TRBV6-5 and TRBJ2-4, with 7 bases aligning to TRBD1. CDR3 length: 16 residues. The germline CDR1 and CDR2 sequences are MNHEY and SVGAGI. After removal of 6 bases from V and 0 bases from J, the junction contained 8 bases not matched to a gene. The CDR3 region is CASRPSQGIAKNIQYF. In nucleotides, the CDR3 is TGTGCCAGCAGACCTTCACAGGGGATAGCCAAAAACATTCAGTACTTC.

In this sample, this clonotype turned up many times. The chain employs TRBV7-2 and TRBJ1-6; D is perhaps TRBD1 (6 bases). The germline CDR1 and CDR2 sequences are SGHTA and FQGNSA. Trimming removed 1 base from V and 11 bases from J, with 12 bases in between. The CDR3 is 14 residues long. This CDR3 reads CASSLGGAGAPLHF. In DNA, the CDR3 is TGTGCCAGCAGCTTAGGGGGGGCGGGGGCACCCCTCCACTTT.

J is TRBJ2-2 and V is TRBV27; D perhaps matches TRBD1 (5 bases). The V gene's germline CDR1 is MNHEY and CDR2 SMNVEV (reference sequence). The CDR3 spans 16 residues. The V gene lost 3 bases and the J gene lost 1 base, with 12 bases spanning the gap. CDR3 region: CASSLAIGVNTGELFF. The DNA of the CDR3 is TGTGCCAGCAGTTTGGCGATAGGGGTGAACACCGGGGAGCTGTTTTTT.

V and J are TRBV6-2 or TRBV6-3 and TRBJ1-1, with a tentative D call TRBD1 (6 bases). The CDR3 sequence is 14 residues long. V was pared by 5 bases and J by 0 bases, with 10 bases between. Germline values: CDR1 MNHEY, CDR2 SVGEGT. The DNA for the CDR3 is TGTGCCAGCAGTCCGGGACACCTGAACACTGAAGCTTTCTTT. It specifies CASSPGHLNTEAFF.

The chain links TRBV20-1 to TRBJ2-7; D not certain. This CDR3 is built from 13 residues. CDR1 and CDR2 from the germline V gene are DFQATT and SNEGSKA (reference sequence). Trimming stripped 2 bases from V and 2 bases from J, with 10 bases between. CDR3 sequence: CSARSGSTYEQYF. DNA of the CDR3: TGCAGTGCTAGAAGTGGCAGCACCTACGAGCAGTACTTC.

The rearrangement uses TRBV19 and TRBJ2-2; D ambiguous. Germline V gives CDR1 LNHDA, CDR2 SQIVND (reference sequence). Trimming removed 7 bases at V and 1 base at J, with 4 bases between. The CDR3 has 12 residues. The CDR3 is CASTMNTGELFF. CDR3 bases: TGTGCCAGTACTATGAACACCGGGGAGCTGTTTTTT.